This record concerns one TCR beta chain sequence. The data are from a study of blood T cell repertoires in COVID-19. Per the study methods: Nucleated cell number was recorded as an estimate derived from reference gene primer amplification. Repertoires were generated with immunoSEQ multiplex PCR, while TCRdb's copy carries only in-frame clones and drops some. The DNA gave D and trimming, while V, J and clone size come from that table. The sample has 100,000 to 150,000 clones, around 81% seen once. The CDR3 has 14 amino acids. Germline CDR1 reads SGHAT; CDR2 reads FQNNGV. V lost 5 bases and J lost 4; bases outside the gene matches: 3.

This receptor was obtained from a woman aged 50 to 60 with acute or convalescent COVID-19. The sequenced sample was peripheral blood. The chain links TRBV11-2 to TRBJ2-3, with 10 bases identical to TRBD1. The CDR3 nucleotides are TGTGCCAGCAGCGACAGGGGGCAGGCAGATACGCAGTATTTT. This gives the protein CASSDRGQADTQYF.